This T cell receptor (beta chain) was identified during a study of OX40 agonist ivuxolimab in advanced cancers. The wider study: The diagnoses of dose-escalation patients were hepatocellular carcinoma, melanoma, renal cell or head and neck cancer.

Profiling relied on immunoSEQ multiplex PCR, and the TCRdb table lists in-frame clones only, not all of them. The profile shows approximately 96,000 clones, roughly 88% of them singletons. This CDR3 comprises 15 residues. The germline V gene encodes CDR1 SGHTA and CDR2 FQGNSA. The V and J ends lost 5 bases and 2 bases respectively, with 13 bases between them. This sequence originates from an adult with an advanced solid tumor such as melanoma, head and neck, liver or kidney cancer. The specimen comprised CD4+ or CD8+ T cells sorted from blood, sampled in a trial of the OX40 agonist ivuxolimab. The chain is built from TRBV7-2 and TRBJ2-1; D is ambiguous. CDR3 residues: CASSPLVTPYNEQFF. CDR3 sequence (DNA): TGTGCCAGCAGCCCCCTAGTTACGCCCTACAATGAGCAGTTCTTC.